This TCR beta chain was captured by sequencing in a study of shared clonotypes between healthy human individuals. Study observations and caveats: Around 4.9% of naive CD4 clonotypes were shared across several donors.

As concerns this clone: As yet, its antigen is unknown.

Naive CD8 isolation took CD45RO-negative cells positively selected for CCR7 and excluded terminally differentiated effector memory CD45RA+ cells. Clones were sequenced by immunoSEQ multiplex PCR, and TCRdb holds only the in-frame ones, with some missing. The table has about 2.2 million clones, 80% to 95% seen once. Material: naive CD8+ T cells from PBMCs. The sequence was obtained from a man younger than 35 in good health. Some clones in this sample may be carry-over from other donors' samples.

The CDR3 coding sequence is TGTGCCAGCAGTGGACAGAACACCCGGTACGAGCAGTACTTC. Protein: CASSGQNTRYEQYF. J is TRBJ2-7 and V is TRBV6-5; a weak D match, TRBD1 (6 bases). Trimming removed 5 bases from V and 4 bases from J, with 15 bases in between. Germline CDR1 and CDR2: MNHEY and SVGAGI. The CDR3 loop spans 14 amino acids.